This is a list of T cell receptor beta chains from one sample in a study of T cell changes during pregnancy in multiple sclerosis. Sequencing was performed with immunoSEQ multiplex PCR; in TCRdb, only in-frame clones are kept and a portion is missing. The profile shows some 39,000 clones, over 80% of them singletons. This specimen was CD4+ T cells from peripheral blood mononuclear cells, taken in the third trimester of pregnancy. The source of these receptors is a female donor in good health, enrolled as a control in a pregnancy study. Both conserved end residues are part of each CDR3. A D gene is named only where the DNA matches it firmly. Size is omitted from some rows. Given values are once, few, many or a class for expanded clones.

J: TRBJ2-3; V: TRBV6-1; D: TRBD1; size: .; CDR3: CASSVRGPNTDTQYF; DNA: TGTGCCAGCAGTGTCAGGGGGCCTAACACAGATACGCAGTATTTT
J: TRBJ2-7; V: TRBV6-5; D: .; size: .; CDR3: CASSTRLGDEQYF; DNA: TGTGCCAGCAGTACCCGCCTAGGGGACGAGCAGTACTTC
J: TRBJ2-3; V: TRBV18; D: TRBD1; size: .; CDR3: CASSSTGVTDTQYF; DNA: TGTGCCAGCTCATCGACAGGGGTCACAGATACGCAGTATTTT
J: TRBJ1-2; V: TRBV5-1; D: TRBD1; size: .; CDR3: CASSREGADGYTF; DNA: TGCGCCAGCAGCCGTGAGGGGGCGGATGGCTACACCTTC
J: TRBJ1-5; V: TRBV25-1; D: .; size: .; CDR3: CASSDGDFSPQHF; DNA: TGTGCTAGCAGTGACGGGGACTTTTCGCCCCAGCATTTT
J: TRBJ2-3; V: TRBV6-6; D: .; size: .; CDR3: CASSYSESKDTQYF; DNA: TGTGCCAGCAGTTACTCGGAGTCGAAAGATACGCAGTATTTT
J: TRBJ2-3; V: TRBV19; D: .; size: .; CDR3: CASSIGPITDTQYF; DNA: TGTGCCAGTAGTATTGGGCCGATCACAGATACGCAGTATTTT
J: TRBJ1-1; V: TRBV4-1; D: TRBD1; size: few; CDR3: CASSQGGRGPRGTEAFF; DNA: TGCGCCAGCAGCCAAGGGGGCAGGGGGCCAAGGGGCACTGAAGCTTTCTTT
J: TRBJ1-5; V: TRBV2; D: .; size: .; CDR3: CASSEVSVYSNQPQHF; DNA: TGTGCCAGCAGTGAAGTATCAGTGTATAGCAATCAGCCCCAGCATTTT
J: TRBJ2-6; V: TRBV30; D: .; size: .; CDR3: CAWDRFHSGANVLTF; DNA: TGTGCCTGGGACAGGTTCCACTCTGGGGCCAACGTCCTGACTTTC
J: TRBJ2-7; V: TRBV5-1; D: .; size: .; CDR3: CASSLGAGSSYEQYF; DNA: TGCGCCAGCAGCTTGGGGGCAGGGTCGTCCTACGAGCAGTACTTC
J: TRBJ2-1; V: TRBV6-6; D: TRBD2; size: .; CDR3: CASSRTSGSFFNEQFF; DNA: TGTGCCAGCAGTAGGACTAGCGGGAGTTTTTTCAATGAGCAGTTCTTC
J: TRBJ2-3; V: TRBV25-1; D: .; size: .; CDR3: CASSEYPRGATDTQYF; DNA: TGTGCCAGCAGTGAATACCCCAGGGGGGCCACAGATACGCAGTATTTT
J: TRBJ2-3; V: TRBV19; D: TRBD2; size: .; CDR3: CASSGLASTDTQYF; DNA: TGTGCCAGTAGTGGACTAGCGAGCACAGATACGCAGTATTTT
J: TRBJ2-7; V: TRBV28; D: .; size: .; CDR3: CASSLTVSYEQYF; DNA: TGTGCCAGCAGTTTAACAGTTTCCTACGAGCAGTACTTC